Listed below are T cell receptor beta chains from one sample, sequenced in a study of blood T cell repertoires in COVID-19. The repertoire was sequenced with immunoSEQ multiplex PCR; TCRdb's copy has only in-frame clones and lacks some. The sample consists of some 270,000 clones, 70% to 90% of them appearing once. Sample: PBMCs or T cells enriched from blood (not recorded which). The receptors were gathered from a woman aged 45-65 years who had been exposed to COVID-19. Both conserved end residues are trimmed from each CDR3. Fields, in order: clone size, D gene, J gene, V gene, CDR3 protein. A D gene is named only where the DNA matches it firmly. Clone size, where shown, is once, few, many, or a class for clones that have expanded.

clone_size: .; d_call: .; j_call: TRBJ2-5; v_call: TRBV13; cdr3_aa: ASSYTAGAGETQY
clone_size: .; d_call: TRBD1; j_call: TRBJ1-1; v_call: TRBV6-5; cdr3_aa: ASSLQGAQNTEAF
clone_size: .; d_call: .; j_call: TRBJ1-1; v_call: TRBV3-1/TRBV3-2; cdr3_aa: ASSRLVGTEAF
clone_size: .; d_call: TRBD1; j_call: TRBJ1-1; v_call: TRBV2; cdr3_aa: ASRGQGNTEAF
clone_size: .; d_call: TRBD1; j_call: TRBJ1-2; v_call: TRBV19; cdr3_aa: ASRRQGEGYGYT
clone_size: .; d_call: TRBD2; j_call: TRBJ2-1; v_call: TRBV28; cdr3_aa: ASSSPAIAGWNEQF
clone_size: .; d_call: .; j_call: TRBJ1-1; v_call: TRBV23-1; cdr3_aa: ASSQPKGLGNTEAF
clone_size: .; d_call: .; j_call: TRBJ1-1; v_call: TRBV7-9; cdr3_aa: ASSLATVMNTEAF
clone_size: .; d_call: TRBD2; j_call: TRBJ2-5; v_call: TRBV7-2; cdr3_aa: ASSPRGSGGLETQY
clone_size: .; d_call: TRBD1; j_call: TRBJ2-3; v_call: TRBV6-2/TRBV6-3; cdr3_aa: ASSWGQGRGTDTQY
clone_size: few; d_call: TRBD1; j_call: TRBJ1-1; v_call: TRBV30; cdr3_aa: AWFPGTGNTEAF
clone_size: .; d_call: .; j_call: TRBJ1-5; v_call: TRBV18; cdr3_aa: ASSPTEINQPQH
clone_size: .; d_call: .; j_call: TRBJ2-7; v_call: TRBV28; cdr3_aa: ASSLNRYEQY
clone_size: .; d_call: TRBD1; j_call: TRBJ2-2; v_call: TRBV2; cdr3_aa: ASSQRQGTAPGELF
clone_size: .; d_call: .; j_call: TRBJ1-1; v_call: TRBV18; cdr3_aa: ASSPYRSGPEAF
clone_size: .; d_call: .; j_call: TRBJ2-2; v_call: TRBV7-9; cdr3_aa: ASSHITGELF
clone_size: .; d_call: .; j_call: TRBJ2-5; v_call: TRBV12-3/TRBV12-4; cdr3_aa: ASSFSRETQY
clone_size: .; d_call: .; j_call: TRBJ2-6; v_call: TRBV12-5; cdr3_aa: ASGNPGVLSGANVLT
clone_size: .; d_call: .; j_call: TRBJ1-5; v_call: TRBV4-3; cdr3_aa: ASSQGRGQPQH
clone_size: .; d_call: TRBD1; j_call: TRBJ1-1; v_call: TRBV7-9; cdr3_aa: ASRNMTARQGNTEAF
clone_size: few; d_call: .; j_call: TRBJ1-4; v_call: TRBV7-8; cdr3_aa: ASSPLVDEKLF
clone_size: .; d_call: TRBD2; j_call: TRBJ2-2; v_call: TRBV29-1; cdr3_aa: SVGPLRGGQGGELF
clone_size: .; d_call: .; j_call: TRBJ1-4; v_call: TRBV19; cdr3_aa: ASNTGFREKLF
clone_size: .; d_call: .; j_call: TRBJ1-3; v_call: TRBV6-6; cdr3_aa: ASSYSDNSGNTIY
clone_size: .; d_call: .; j_call: TRBJ2-1; v_call: TRBV2; cdr3_aa: ASSGLTSYNEQF
clone_size: .; d_call: TRBD2; j_call: TRBJ2-7; v_call: TRBV7-9; cdr3_aa: ASSPPTSGDSYEQY
clone_size: .; d_call: TRBD2; j_call: TRBJ2-5; v_call: TRBV6-5; cdr3_aa: ASRLLAGVETQY
clone_size: .; d_call: .; j_call: TRBJ1-1; v_call: TRBV3-1/TRBV3-2; cdr3_aa: ASSQLSSPGAF
clone_size: .; d_call: .; j_call: TRBJ1-6; v_call: TRBV11-2; cdr3_aa: ASSLRQRDNSPLH
clone_size: .; d_call: TRBD1; j_call: TRBJ1-1; v_call: TRBV12-3/TRBV12-4; cdr3_aa: ASSPRDSYEAF
clone_size: .; d_call: .; j_call: TRBJ2-1; v_call: TRBV13; cdr3_aa: ASSFWAGSPYNEQF
clone_size: .; d_call: TRBD2; j_call: TRBJ2-5; v_call: TRBV7-2; cdr3_aa: ASSLQLAGLLGPFEY
clone_size: .; d_call: TRBD1; j_call: TRBJ1-4; v_call: TRBV30; cdr3_aa: AWSGQGPNEKLF
clone_size: .; d_call: .; j_call: TRBJ1-1; v_call: TRBV5-1; cdr3_aa: ASSLGGGKTEAF
clone_size: .; d_call: TRBD1; j_call: TRBJ1-1; v_call: TRBV24-1; cdr3_aa: ATSDSGQGEGNTEAF
clone_size: .; d_call: TRBD2; j_call: TRBJ2-3; v_call: TRBV5-5; cdr3_aa: ASSPGTRGDTQY